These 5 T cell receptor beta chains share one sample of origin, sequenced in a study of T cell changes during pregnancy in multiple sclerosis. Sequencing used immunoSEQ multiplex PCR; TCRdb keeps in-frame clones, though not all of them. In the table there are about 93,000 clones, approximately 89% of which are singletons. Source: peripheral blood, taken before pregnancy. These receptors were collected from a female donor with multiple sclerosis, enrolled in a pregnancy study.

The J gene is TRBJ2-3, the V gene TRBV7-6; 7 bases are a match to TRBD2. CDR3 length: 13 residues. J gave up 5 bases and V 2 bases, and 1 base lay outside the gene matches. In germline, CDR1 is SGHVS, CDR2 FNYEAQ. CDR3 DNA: TGTGCCAGCAGCTTAACGGGGGGAGATACGCAGTATTTT. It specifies CASSLTGGDTQYF.

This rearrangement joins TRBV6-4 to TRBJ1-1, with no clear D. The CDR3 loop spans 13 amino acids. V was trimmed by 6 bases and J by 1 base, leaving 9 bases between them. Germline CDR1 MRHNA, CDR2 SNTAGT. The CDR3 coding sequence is TGTGCCAGCAGCGCCCTGAGGAACACTGAAGCTTTCTTT. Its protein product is CASSALRNTEAFF.

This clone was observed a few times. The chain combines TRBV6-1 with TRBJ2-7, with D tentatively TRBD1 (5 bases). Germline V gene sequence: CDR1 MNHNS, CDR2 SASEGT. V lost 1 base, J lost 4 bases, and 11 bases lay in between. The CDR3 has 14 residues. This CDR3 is CASSEDQGPYEQYF. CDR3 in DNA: TGTGCCAGCAGTGAAGACCAGGGTCCTTACGAGCAGTACTTC.

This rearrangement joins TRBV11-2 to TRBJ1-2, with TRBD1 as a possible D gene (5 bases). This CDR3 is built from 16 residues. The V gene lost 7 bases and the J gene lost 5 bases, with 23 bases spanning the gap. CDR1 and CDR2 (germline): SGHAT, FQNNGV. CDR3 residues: CASITNLDKPGYGYTF. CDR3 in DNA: TGTGCCAGCATAACCAACTTGGACAAGCCCGGGTATGGCTACACCTTC.

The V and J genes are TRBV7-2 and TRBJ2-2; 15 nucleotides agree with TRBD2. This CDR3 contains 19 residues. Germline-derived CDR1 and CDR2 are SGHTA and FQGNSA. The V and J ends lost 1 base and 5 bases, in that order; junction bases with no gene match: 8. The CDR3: CASSLGGGTSGRWTGELFF. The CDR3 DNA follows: TGTGCCAGCAGCTTAGGCGGCGGGACTAGCGGGAGGTGGACCGGGGAGCTGTTTTTT.